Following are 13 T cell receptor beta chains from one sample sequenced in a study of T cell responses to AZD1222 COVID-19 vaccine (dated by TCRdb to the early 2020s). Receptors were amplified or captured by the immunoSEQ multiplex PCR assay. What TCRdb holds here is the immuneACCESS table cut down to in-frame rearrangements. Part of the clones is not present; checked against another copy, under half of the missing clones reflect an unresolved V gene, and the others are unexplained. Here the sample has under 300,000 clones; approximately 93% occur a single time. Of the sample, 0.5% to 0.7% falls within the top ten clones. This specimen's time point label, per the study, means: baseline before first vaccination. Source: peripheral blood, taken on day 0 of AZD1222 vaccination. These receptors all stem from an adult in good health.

The CDR3 sequence: CASSSGGLGQETQYF. CDR3 in DNA: TGCGCCAGCAGCTCAGGGGGTCTGGGCCAAGAGACCCAGTACTTC. This rearrangement joins TRBV10-1 to TRBJ2-5; 7 bases are a match to TRBD1. The junction had 8 bases not matched to a gene; V was cut back by 6 bases and J by 1 base. The CDR3 length is 15 residues. Looked up from germline, CDR1 is WNHNN and CDR2 is SYGVQD (reference sequence).

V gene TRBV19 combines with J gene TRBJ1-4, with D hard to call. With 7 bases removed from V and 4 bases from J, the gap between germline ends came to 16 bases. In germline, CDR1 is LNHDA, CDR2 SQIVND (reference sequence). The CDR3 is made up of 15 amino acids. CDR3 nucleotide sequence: TGTGCCAGTATCGTTGGTCCGGTTTATAATGAAAAACTGTTTTTT. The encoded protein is CASIVGPVYNEKLFF.

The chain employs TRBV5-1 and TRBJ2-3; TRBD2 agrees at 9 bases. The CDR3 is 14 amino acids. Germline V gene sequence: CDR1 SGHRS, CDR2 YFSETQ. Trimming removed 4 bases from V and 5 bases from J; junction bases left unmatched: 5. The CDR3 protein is CASSVAGAIDTQYF. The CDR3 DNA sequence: TGCGCCAGCAGCGTAGCGGGAGCTATAGATACGCAGTATTTT.

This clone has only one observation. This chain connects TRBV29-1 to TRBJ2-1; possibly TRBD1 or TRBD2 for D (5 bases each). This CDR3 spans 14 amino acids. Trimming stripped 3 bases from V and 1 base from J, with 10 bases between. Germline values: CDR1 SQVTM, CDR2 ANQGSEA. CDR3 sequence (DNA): TGCAGCGTTGAGGGGGTCGGTTCCTACAATGAGCAGTTCTTC. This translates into CSVEGVGSYNEQFF.

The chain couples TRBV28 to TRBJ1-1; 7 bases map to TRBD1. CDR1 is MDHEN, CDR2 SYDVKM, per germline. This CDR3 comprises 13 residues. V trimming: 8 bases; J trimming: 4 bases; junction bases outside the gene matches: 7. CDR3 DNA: TGTGCCAGCCCTCCCAGGGACAGCACTGAAGCTTTCTTT. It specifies CASPPRDSTEAFF.

The CDR3 sequence: CASSLPGGELFF. CDR3 in DNA: TGCGCCAGCAGCCTTCCCGGCGGGGAGCTGTTTTTT. The V and J genes are TRBV4-1 and TRBJ2-2; D gene unclear. The germline V and J ends were trimmed by 4 bases and 7 bases, with 7 bases remaining between them. Germline V gives CDR1 MGHRA, CDR2 YSYEKL. This CDR3 has 12 residues.

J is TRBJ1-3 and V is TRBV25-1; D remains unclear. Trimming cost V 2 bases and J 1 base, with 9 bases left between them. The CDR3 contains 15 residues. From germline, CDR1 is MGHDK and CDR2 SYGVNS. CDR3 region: CASSELASSGNTIYF. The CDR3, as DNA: TGTGCCAGCAGTGAACTGGCGTCATCTGGAAACACCATATATTTT.

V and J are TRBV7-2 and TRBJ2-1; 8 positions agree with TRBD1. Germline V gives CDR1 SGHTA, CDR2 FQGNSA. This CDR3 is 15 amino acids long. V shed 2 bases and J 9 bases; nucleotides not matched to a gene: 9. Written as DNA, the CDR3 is TGTGCCAGCAGCTTATTGGGGCAGGGGGCAGGTGAGCAGTTCTTC. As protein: CASSLLGQGAGEQFF.

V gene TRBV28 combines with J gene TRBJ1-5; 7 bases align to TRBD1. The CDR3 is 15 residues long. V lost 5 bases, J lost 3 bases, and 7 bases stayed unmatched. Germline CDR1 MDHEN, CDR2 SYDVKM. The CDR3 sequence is CASSPSGGINQPQHF. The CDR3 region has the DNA TGTGCCAGCAGTCCTTCAGGGGGGATCAATCAGCCCCAGCATTTT.

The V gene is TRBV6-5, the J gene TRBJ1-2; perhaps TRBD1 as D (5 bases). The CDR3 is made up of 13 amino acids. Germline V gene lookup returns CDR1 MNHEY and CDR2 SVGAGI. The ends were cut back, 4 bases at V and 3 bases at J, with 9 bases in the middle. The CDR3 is CASSLGGDYGYTF. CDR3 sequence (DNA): TGTGCCAGCAGTTTGGGGGGAGACTATGGCTACACCTTC.

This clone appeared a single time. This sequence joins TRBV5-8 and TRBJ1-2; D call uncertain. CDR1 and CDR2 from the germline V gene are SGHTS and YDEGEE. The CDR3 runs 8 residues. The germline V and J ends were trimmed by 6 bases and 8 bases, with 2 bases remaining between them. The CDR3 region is CASTGYTF. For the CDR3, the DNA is TGTGCCAGCACCGGCTACACCTTC.

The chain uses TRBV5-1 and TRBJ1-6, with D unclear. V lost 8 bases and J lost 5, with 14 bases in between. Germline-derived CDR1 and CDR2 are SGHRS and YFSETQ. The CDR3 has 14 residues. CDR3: CASGGQADNSPLHF. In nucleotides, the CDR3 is TGCGCCAGTGGCGGCCAGGCGGATAATTCACCCCTCCACTTT.

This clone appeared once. The CDR3 coding sequence is TGTGCCAGCAGCTTGGGGGACAGGGGCCGGCGTGTCTATGGCTACACCTTC. Amino acid sequence: CASSLGDRGRRVYGYTF. The chain is built from TRBV5-6 and TRBJ1-2; 10 nucleotides line up with TRBD1. J was trimmed by 4 bases and V by 0 bases; bases with no gene match: 9. The germline V gene has CDR1 SGHDT and CDR2 YYEEEE. The CDR3 is 17 residues long.